The 6 T cell receptor beta chains presented below share a single source sample, sequenced in a study of memory B cells and T cells in multiple sclerosis. Assay: immunoSEQ multiplex PCR; the TCRdb copy retains only in-frame clones and omits some. Of 550 or so clones detected, almost 80% appear once; the ten largest clones hold around 9%. The sample was brain tissue. These receptors were obtained from a human donor with multiple sclerosis.

This chain connects TRBV27 to TRBJ1-1; 9 bases fit TRBD1. The CDR3 is 13 amino acids. Trimming took 10 bases from V and 3 from J; bases not matched to a gene: 6. The germline V gene encodes CDR1 MNHEY and CDR2 SMNVEV (reference sequence). The DNA for the CDR3 is TGTGCCACCGCGACAGGGGGAGACACTGAAGCTTTCTTT. It specifies CATATGGDTEAFF.

This clone was observed once. The rearrangement joins TRBV9 to TRBJ2-7, with D tentatively TRBD2 (6 bases). Between the trimmed V and J ends, which lost 2 bases and 3 bases, there was a span of 12 bases. The CDR3 sequence is 14 residues long. Germline V gene lookup returns CDR1 SGDLS and CDR2 YYNGEE. The CDR3 is CASSVRDSHYEQYF. The DNA of the CDR3 is TGTGCCAGCAGCGTCCGGGACTCGCACTACGAGCAGTACTTC.

This chain uses TRBV19 with TRBJ1-5; no clear D gene. The CDR3 totals 14 residues. Trimming pared 5 bases from V and 0 bases from J, leaving 8 bases between. Germline loops: CDR1 LNHDA, CDR2 SQIVND (reference sequence). The CDR3 here is CASSPWASNQPQHF. The CDR3 DNA is TGTGCCAGTAGTCCCTGGGCTAGCAATCAGCCCCAGCATTTT.

The rearrangement uses TRBV5-6 and TRBJ1-4; 9 bases line up with TRBD1. The V and J ends lost 4 bases and 6 bases, in that order; junction bases with no gene match: 7. The CDR3 runs to 15 residues. The germline V gene encodes CDR1 SGHDT and CDR2 YYEEEE. CDR3 sequence: CASSSQTGGYEKLFF. The DNA for the CDR3 is TGTGCCAGCAGCAGTCAAACAGGGGGCTATGAAAAACTGTTTTTT.

V usage is TRBV6-1 and J usage is TRBJ1-1, with D hard to call. CDR1 is MNHNS and CDR2 is SASEGT in the germline V gene. The V end lost 2 bases, the J end lost 6 bases, and 13 bases lay between the germline ends. CDR3 length equals 14 residues. The CDR3 spells CASSELLGSSEAFF. CDR3 DNA: TGTGCCAGCAGTGAACTGTTGGGGAGCTCTGAAGCTTTCTTT.

The rearrangement joins TRBV5-1 to TRBJ2-1; TRBD2 matches 10 bases. V shed 3 bases, J shed 7 bases, and the junction held 7 bases outside the gene matches. Germline lookup yields CDR1 SGHRS and CDR2 YFSETQ. The CDR3 is 15 residues long. Here the CDR3 DNA reads TGCGCCAGCAGCTCGGGACTAGCGAGAGTAAATGAGCAGTTCTTC. This translates into CASSSGLARVNEQFF.